A single T cell receptor (beta chain) is shown here with its context. The clone's antigen remains unknown. No base quality values were provided; no much bigger clone lies one nucleotide off. Genomic DNA was isolated from the sorted cells so that the TCRbeta CDR3 region could be sequenced. TCRbeta CDR3 regions were sequenced using the immunoSEQ Assay. TCRdb limited this immuneACCESS table to in-frame rearrangements with V and J called. A share of clones is missing; checked studies link under half to unresolved V genes, and the rest is unexplained. The sample yields tens of thousands of clones; 70% to 90% were counted once. The top ten clonotypes cover roughly 0.51% of the sample. Patients with autoimmune disease history or receiving systemic immunosuppression were excluded from the trial. Peripheral blood for TCR sequencing was collected from all dose cohorts at baseline, on cycle 4 day 1, and on cycle 7 day 1. The samples were drawn from a first-in-human, open-label, multicenter phase I dose-escalation trial of ivuxolimab. Adults with locally advanced or metastatic melanoma, renal cell, hepatocellular, or head and neck squamous cell carcinoma were enrolled in the trial. Before TCR sequencing, CD4+ T cells and CD8+ T cells were sorted from peripheral blood as separate populations.

From the cysteine up to the phenylalanine, the CDR3 has a length of 17 residues. Only the CDR3 portion is preserved as DNA: 51 bases, with reading frame beginning at the first base. Trimmed from V: 0 bases; trimmed from J: 7 bases; junction bases lacking a gene match: 9. Looking up the germline V gene yields CDR1 SGHRS and CDR2 YFSETQ. This record belongs to a study of OX40 agonist ivuxolimab in advanced cancers. For the study in its entirety: The costimulatory receptor OX40 (CD134) was targeted by ivuxolimab, a fully human IgG2 agonistic monoclonal antibody. Intravenous ivuxolimab was administered to patients every 2 weeks at six dose levels: 0.01, 0.1, 0.3, 1.5, 3 and 10 mg/kg. The paper describes the monotherapy dose-escalation part (N of about 52 patients) of the phase I trial of ivuxolimab. Patients were allowed to have had prior anti-PD-1, anti-PD-L1 or anti-CTLA-4 therapy, and 40% of the dose-escalation patients had been treated with checkpoint inhibitors. The point of sequencing TCRbeta in the periphery was to test whether ivuxolimab changed TCR sequence diversity and drove clonal T-cell expansion. In the dose-escalation cohort, more than 75% of patients were male, and the mean age was approximately 60 years, with a range of about 20 to 79. Three dose-escalation patients achieved partial responses, one with hepatocellular carcinoma and two with cutaneous melanoma. Of the approximately 50 patients in dose escalation, 19 had hepatocellular carcinoma, some 15 had melanoma, 9 had renal cell carcinoma and 9 had head and neck cancer. What the work shows at the level of the full study, not this receptor alone: Low levels of normalized T-cell clonal expansion were also seen in some patients who did not respond. After ivuxolimab, expanded clones were on average more numerous among CD8+ T cells than among CD4+ T cells. At doses from 0.1 to 3.0 mg/kg, clonal expansion was seen in both CD4+ and CD8+ blood T cells between baseline and week 6. Which antigens the clonally expanded peripheral T cells were specific for was not determined. Partial responders in the 0.1-3.0 mg/kg groups had among the lowest normalized peripheral clonal expansion, especially among CD8+ T cells.

This specimen consisted of CD4+ or CD8+ T cells sorted from blood, obtained in a trial of the OX40 agonist ivuxolimab. Rearrangement joined TRBV5-1 to TRBJ1-6; 8 middle bases align to TRBD1. The sequence was collected from an adult with an advanced solid tumor such as melanoma, head and neck, liver or kidney cancer. The DNA sequence follows: TGCGCCAGCAGCTTGGCCTCCGGGACAGGCGGAAATTCACCCCTCCACTTT. Its amino acids are CASSLASGTGGNSPLHF.